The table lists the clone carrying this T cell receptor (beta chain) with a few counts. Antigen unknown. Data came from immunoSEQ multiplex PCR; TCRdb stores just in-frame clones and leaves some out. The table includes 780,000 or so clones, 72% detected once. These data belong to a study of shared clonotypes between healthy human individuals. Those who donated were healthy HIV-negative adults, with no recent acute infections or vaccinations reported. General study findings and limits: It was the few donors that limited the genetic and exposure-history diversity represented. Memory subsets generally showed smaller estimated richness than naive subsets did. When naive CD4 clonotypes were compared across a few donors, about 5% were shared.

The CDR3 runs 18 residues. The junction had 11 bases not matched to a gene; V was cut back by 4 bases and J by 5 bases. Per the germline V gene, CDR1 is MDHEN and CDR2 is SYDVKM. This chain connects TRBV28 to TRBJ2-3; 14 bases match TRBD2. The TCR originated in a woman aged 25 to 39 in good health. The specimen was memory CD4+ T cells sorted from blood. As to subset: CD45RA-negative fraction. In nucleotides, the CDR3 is TGTGCCAGCAGTTCATTCGGGGGACTAGCGGGAGTGGGAGATACGCAGTATTTT. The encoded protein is CASSSFGGLAGVGDTQYF.